Each of the 27 T cell receptor beta chains below was sequenced from the same sample in a study of blood T cell repertoires in COVID-19. Method: immunoSEQ multiplex PCR; TCRdb's copy keeps in-frame clones and lacks some. The repertoire holds around 70,000 clones, with 60% to 85% as singletons. Sample: peripheral blood. All receptors come from a human donor in a cohort sampled during active COVID-19.

This clone has just a few counts. The chain combines TRBV9 with TRBJ2-2, with unresolved D. This CDR3 is built from 16 residues. V was trimmed by 0 bases and J by 0 bases, leaving 9 bases between them. Germline CDR1 is SGDLS and CDR2 is YYNGEE. The CDR3 sequence: CASSVAEQTNTGELFF. As DNA, the CDR3 is TGTGCCAGCAGCGTAGCTGAACAGACGAACACCGGGGAGCTGTTTTTT.

This chain joins TRBV5-4 and TRBJ2-4, with D perhaps matching TRBD1 (6 bases). Germline V gene data show CDR1 as SGHNT and CDR2 as YYREEE (reference sequence). The CDR3 is made up of 15 amino acids. The ends were cut back, 0 bases at V and 5 bases at J, with 12 bases in the middle. CDR3 sequence: CASSLAPNRENIQYF. The DNA of the CDR3 is TGTGCCAGCAGCTTGGCTCCAAACAGGGAAAACATTCAGTACTTC. The entire variable domain, with the rest obtained from reference TRBV5-4 and TRBJ2-4, is as follows: ETGVTQSPTHLIKTRGQQVTLRCSSQSGHNTVSWYQQALGQGPQFIFQYYREEENGRGNFPPRFSGLQFPNYSSELNVNALELDDSALYLCASSLAPNRENIQYFGAGTRLSVL.

This clone has more than one count but fewer than ten. The rearrangement joins TRBV5-1 to TRBJ2-5; D uncertain. V lost 0 bases to trimming and J lost 4 bases, with 10 bases between them. The germline V gene encodes CDR1 SGHRS and CDR2 YFSETQ. This CDR3 has 14 amino acids. CDR3 in amino acids: CASSLAAQVETQYF. DNA of the CDR3: TGCGCCAGCAGCTTGGCGGCGCAGGTAGAGACCCAGTACTTC.

This sequence joins TRBV30 and TRBJ1-5, with 10 positions matching TRBD1. The CDR3 consists of 14 residues. The J segment lost 3 bases and the V segment lost 3 bases, leaving 2 bases of the junction unmatched. Germline V CDR1 and CDR2: GTSNPN, SVGIG (reference sequence). In DNA, the CDR3 is TGTGCCTGGAGGGGGACAGGGGCCAATCAGCCCCAGCATTTT. It specifies CAWRGTGANQPQHF.

This chain links TRBV9 with TRBJ2-3; tentatively, D is TRBD1 (8 bases). This CDR3 spans 16 amino acids. Trimming removed 2 bases at V and 2 bases at J, with 15 bases between. From germline, CDR1 is SGDLS and CDR2 YYNGEE. In nucleotides, the CDR3 is TGTGCCAGCAGCGTTACAGGGGGAGGGATCACAGATACGCAGTATTTT. Its translation: CASSVTGGGITDTQYF. Based on the CDR3 plus reference TRBV9 and TRBJ2-3, the full variable domain is DSGVTQTPKHLITATGQRVTLRCSPRSGDLSVYWYQQSLDQGLQFLIQYYNGEERAKGNILERFSAQQFPDLHSELNLSSLELGDSALYFCASSVTGGGITDTQYFGPGTRLTVL.

This chain joins TRBV29-1 and TRBJ2-1; D may be TRBD2 (5 bases). In germline, CDR1 is SQVTM, CDR2 ANQGSEA. The CDR3 is 12 residues long. V lost 6 bases and J 7 bases, leaving 13 bases between the germline ends. The CDR3 reads CSVEPPGNEQFF. Here the CDR3 DNA reads TGCAGCGTGGAACCACCGGGGAATGAGCAGTTCTTC.

The chain has TRBV9 and TRBJ2-1, with TRBD2 matching over 9 bases. V trimming: 4 bases; J trimming: 3 bases; junction bases outside the gene matches: 5. Germline CDR1 is SGDLS and CDR2 is YYNGEE. CDR3 length equals 15 residues. CDR3 region: CASSLAGSHYNEQFF. In DNA, the CDR3 is TGTGCCAGCAGCCTAGCGGGATCCCACTACAATGAGCAGTTCTTC.

The CDR3 protein is CASSEYGLTNTGELFF. The CDR3 DNA reads TGTGCCAGCAGTGAATACGGACTGACGAACACCGGGGAGCTGTTTTTT. This chain uses TRBV6-1 with TRBJ2-2, with D maybe TRBD2 (5 bases). V was trimmed by 2 bases and J by 0 bases, leaving 10 bases between them. The germline V gene encodes CDR1 MNHNS and CDR2 SASEGT. The CDR3 extends over 16 amino acids.

The rearrangement joins TRBV18 to TRBJ2-2; 7 bases are shared with TRBD2. Germline trimming cut 3 bases from V and 0 bases from J; bases unmatched to any gene: 7. The length of the CDR3 is 17 residues. The germline V gene encodes CDR1 KGHSH and CDR2 LQKENI. The DNA for the CDR3 is TGTGCCAGCTCACCCGCAGGAGCGGGGACGAACACCGGGGAGCTGTTTTTT. It is translated as CASSPAGAGTNTGELFF.

The V call is TRBV19, the J call TRBJ2-1, with D tentatively TRBD2 (5 bases). The CDR3 totals 15 residues. The V and J ends lost 8 bases and 0 bases respectively, with 14 bases between them. From germline, CDR1 is LNHDA and CDR2 SQIVND (reference sequence). The chain's CDR3 is CASASLASSYNEQFF. The DNA of the CDR3 is TGTGCCAGTGCCAGCCTAGCTTCCTCCTACAATGAGCAGTTCTTC.

The V gene is TRBV10-3, the J gene TRBJ2-3, with 12 nucleotides matching TRBD2. The V gene end was trimmed by 6 bases and the J gene end by 3 bases; junction bases not matched to a gene: 7. This CDR3 has 16 amino acids. From germline, CDR1 is ENHRY and CDR2 SYGVKD. The CDR3 region has the DNA TGTGCCATCAGCCAAACTAGCGGGGGGAGGACAGATACGCAGTATTTT. Protein sequence: CAISQTSGGRTDTQYF.

This chain joins TRBV28 and TRBJ2-5; 7 nucleotides line up with TRBD1. The CDR3 sequence is 13 residues long. The germline CDR1 and CDR2 sequences are MDHEN and SYDVKM. With 6 bases clipped from V and 5 bases from J, the junction kept 6 bases outside the gene matches. Written as DNA, the CDR3 is TGTGCCAGCAGGCGAGAGGGGGCGGAGACCCAGTACTTC. This translates into CASRREGAETQYF.

V is TRBV19 and J is TRBJ1-5; tentative D call: TRBD1 (5 bases). There are 15 residues in the CDR3. Looked up from germline, CDR1 is LNHDA and CDR2 is SQIVND (reference sequence). V lost 7 bases and J 0 bases, leaving 13 bases between the germline ends. This CDR3 is CASTRQTYSNQPQHF. CDR3 nucleotide sequence: TGTGCCAGTACTCGACAGACCTATAGCAATCAGCCCCAGCATTTT.

This clone has just a few counts. The chain links TRBV15 to TRBJ2-3; no clear D. CDR3 size: 12 residues. CDR1 and CDR2 from the germline V gene are LNHNV and YYDKDF (reference sequence). Between the trimmed V and J ends, which lost 1 base and 5 bases, there was a span of 4 bases. The CDR3 spells CATSRALDTQYF. The CDR3 coding sequence is TGTGCCACCAGCAGAGCTTTAGATACGCAGTATTTT.

With respect to this clone: This sample also contains other DNA sequences that code for the same CDR3. This rearrangement joins TRBV18 to TRBJ1-1, with 8 bases matching TRBD1. The CDR3 loop spans 13 amino acids. Trimming took 3 bases from V and 3 from J; bases not matched to a gene: 0. Germline CDR1 and CDR2: KGHSH and LQKENI. CDR3: CASSPTGDTEAFF. The CDR3 region has the DNA TGTGCCAGCTCACCGACAGGGGACACTGAAGCTTTCTTT.

The sample holds one count of this clone. The chain is built from TRBV6-2 or TRBV6-3 and TRBJ1-5; the D gene is possibly TRBD1 (5 bases). Germline CDR1 reads MNHEY; CDR2 reads SVGEGT. There are 15 residues in the CDR3. Trimming shortened V by 3 bases and J by 2 bases, and 11 bases separated the two germline ends. CDR3 sequence reads: CASSYRGVGNQPQHF. DNA of the CDR3: TGTGCCAGCAGTTATCGGGGGGTAGGCAATCAGCCCCAGCATTTT.

This rearrangement joins TRBV18 to TRBJ2-7; 10 nucleotides match TRBD2. The junction had 6 bases not matched to a gene; V was cut back by 3 bases and J by 7 bases. CDR3 length: 14 amino acids. CDR1 KGHSH and CDR2 LQKENI come from the germline V gene. This CDR3 is CASSPGLAGDEQYF. CDR3 sequence (DNA): TGTGCCAGCTCACCGGGTCTAGCGGGAGATGAGCAGTACTTC.

The rearrangement links TRBV10-3 to TRBJ2-5; 8 bases agree with TRBD2. The germline CDR1 and CDR2 sequences are ENHRY and SYGVKD. The CDR3 is made up of 13 amino acids. Trimming took 11 bases from V and 4 from J; bases not matched to a gene: 9. The DNA of the CDR3 is TGTGCCGCCGCACCGGGGGGGGCAGAGACCCAGTACTTC. This sequence encodes CAAAPGGAETQYF.

This chain uses TRBV29-1 with TRBJ2-2; D might be TRBD2 (5 bases). Germline lookup yields CDR1 SQVTM and CDR2 ANQGSEA. The CDR3 length is 14 residues. V was shortened by 6 bases and J by 6 bases, with 17 bases between the two germline ends. The CDR3 nucleotides read TGCAGCGTCCGCTTCACTGGGAGTTCCGGGGAGCTGTTTTTT. Its protein product is CSVRFTGSSGELFF.

This clone was detected only a few times. The chain has TRBV7-2 and TRBJ2-2; possible D gene TRBD1, 6 bases. The length of the CDR3 is 15 residues. Germline V lookup: CDR1 SGHTA, CDR2 FQGNSA. The germline V and J ends were trimmed by 2 bases and 5 bases, with 12 bases remaining between them. The DNA of the CDR3 is TGTGCCAGCAGCTTAATAATGGGGGCAACCGGGGAGCTGTTTTTT. It specifies CASSLIMGATGELFF. The complete variable domain, with remaining parts taken from reference TRBV7-2 and TRBJ2-2, reads GAGVSQSPSNKVTEKGKDVELRCDPISGHTALYWYRQSLGQGLEFLIYFQGNSAPDKSGLPSDRFSAERTGGSVSTLTIQRTQQEDSAVYLCASSLIMGATGELFFGEGSRLTVL.

V and J are TRBV11-2 and TRBJ2-7, with D maybe TRBD1 (6 bases). Germline V gives CDR1 SGHAT, CDR2 FQNNGV. The CDR3 is 10 amino acids. Trimming stripped 8 bases from V and 4 bases from J, with 6 bases between. The DNA of the CDR3 is TGTGCCAGCGGACAGTACGAGCAGTACTTC. Residues: CASGQYEQYF. The full variable domain, rest sourced from reference TRBV11-2 and TRBJ2-7, is EAGVAQSPRYKIIEKRQSVAFWCNPISGHATLYWYQQILGQGPKLLIQFQNNGVVDDSQLPKDRFSAERLKGVDSTLKIQPAKLEDSAVYLCASGQYEQYFGPGTRLTVT.

The rearrangement links TRBV18 to TRBJ2-3; 8 bases are a match to TRBD2. The germline gives CDR1 KGHSH, CDR2 LQKENI. The junction had 5 bases not matched to a gene; V was cut back by 2 bases and J by 4 bases. This CDR3 has 15 residues. The CDR3 DNA follows: TGTGCCAGCTCACCAACTATCGGGGGGGCAGATACGCAGTATTTT. This codes for CASSPTIGGADTQYF.

This sequence joins TRBV27 and TRBJ2-1, with 8 nucleotides matching TRBD2. This CDR3 contains 13 residues. The V gene end was trimmed by 4 bases and the J gene end by 10 bases; junction bases not matched to a gene: 6. Germline CDR1 is MNHEY and CDR2 is SMNVEV (reference sequence). The CDR3 loop reads CASSSGLGDEQFF. The CDR3 nucleotides are TGTGCCAGCAGTTCGGGACTAGGCGACGAGCAGTTCTTC.

V usage is TRBV7-2 and J usage is TRBJ1-2; maybe TRBD1 (6 bases). Per the germline V gene, CDR1 is SGHTA and CDR2 is FQGNSA. Trimming left V 2 bases short and J 2 bases short, with 12 bases between. The CDR3 sequence is 15 residues long. The CDR3 DNA follows: TGTGCCAGCAGCTTATCCCGGACAGAGAACTATGGCTACACCTTC. This sequence encodes CASSLSRTENYGYTF.

The V gene is TRBV7-8, the J gene TRBJ1-5, with TRBD1 matching 7 bases. V trimming: 5 bases; J trimming: 6 bases; junction bases outside the gene matches: 7. The length of the CDR3 is 14 residues. Germline V gene data show CDR1 as SGHVS and CDR2 as FQNEAQ. Written as DNA, the CDR3 is TGTGCCAGCAGCCCAGGGGGGTTTGGTCAGCCCCAGCATTTT. The encoded protein is CASSPGGFGQPQHF.

The chain recombines TRBV3-1 (or the pseudogene TRBV3-2) with TRBJ2-1; possibly TRBD2 for D (5 bases). The CDR3 consists of 14 residues. Germline V gives CDR1 LGHDT, CDR2 YNNKEL (reference sequence). The V gene lost 0 bases and the J gene lost 7 bases, with 10 bases spanning the gap. CDR3 sequence: CASSQESSLNEQFF. The DNA of the CDR3 is TGTGCCAGCAGCCAAGAGTCTAGCCTGAATGAGCAGTTCTTC.

This clone appeared once. The DNA for the CDR3 is TGTGCCAGCAGTGAAGGAAGACTAGCGGGGTCGTACGAGCAGTACTTC. This sequence encodes CASSEGRLAGSYEQYF. The chain carries TRBV2 and TRBJ2-7; 11 bases line up with TRBD2. The germline CDR1 and CDR2 sequences are SNHLY and FYNNEI. The junction had 6 bases not matched to a gene; V was cut back by 1 base and J by 4 bases. The CDR3 totals 16 residues.